This TCR beta chain was identified in a study of cytomegalovirus exposure and HLA in healthy donors. For this clone: Its antigen remains unknown.

Per germline, CDR1 SGHRS and CDR2 YFSETQ. Trimming cost V 3 bases and J 4 bases; bases outside gene matches: 21. CDR3 size: 20 residues. Whole-study findings and limits: According to a later analysis, donors in an Asian-associated ancestry cluster reportedly had fewer N-insertions than the roughly 640-donor mean. Owing to their indistinguishability, certain V segments, notably TRBV6-2 and TRBV6-3, were excluded. The authors listed about 170 TCR beta chains as cytomegalovirus-associated. It emerged from a later analysis that several of the most significant clusters appeared to be linked to common viral pathogens.

PCR amplification relied on 60 Vbeta primers (plus 13 Jbeta primers). The data were produced by immunoSEQ multiplex PCR, yet TCRdb's version contains in-frame clones alone and is incomplete. This sample carries 100,000 or so clones, around 75% of them seen once, and the ten largest clones take approximately 2.2%. The material sequenced was PBMCs. The clonotype comes from a man younger than 45 in good health and CMV-seronegative. V usage is TRBV5-1 and J usage is TRBJ2-7, with TRBD1 identical over 11 bases. CDR3 residues: CASSWAPPGPLGQGAYEQYF. The CDR3 DNA follows: TGCGCCAGCAGCTGGGCCCCGCCCGGTCCACTAGGACAGGGGGCTTACGAGCAGTACTTC. The variable domain in full, with the rest retrieved from reference TRBV5-1 and TRBJ2-7, is KAGVTQTPRYLIKTRGQQVTLSCSPISGHRSVSWYQQTPGQGLQFLFEYFSETQRNKGNFPGRFSGRQFSNSRSEMNVSTLELGDSALYLCASSWAPPGPLGQGAYEQYFGPGTRLTVT.